This TCR beta chain was documented in a study of OX40 agonist ivuxolimab in advanced cancers. Across the study: Patient treatment consisted of intravenous ivuxolimab administration every 2 weeks at 0.01 to 10 mg/kg. A partial response was reached by three patients: one with hepatocellular carcinoma and two with cutaneous melanoma.

Measured with immunoSEQ multiplex PCR; TCRdb has only the in-frame clones, and not every one. The sample includes about 69,000 clones, more than 70% seen only once; the top ten take 2% to 2.5%. The CDR3 sequence is 17 residues long. Germline V gene sequence: CDR1 KGHSH, CDR2 LQKENI. V was pared by 2 bases and J by 0 bases, with 16 bases between. This receptor was obtained from an adult with an advanced solid tumor such as melanoma, head and neck, liver or kidney cancer. The starting material was CD4+ or CD8+ T cells sorted from blood, obtained in a trial of the OX40 agonist ivuxolimab. V gene TRBV18 combines with J gene TRBJ1-2, with D unclear. CDR3: CASSPYDTYPANYGYTF. The DNA of the CDR3 is TGTGCCAGCTCACCATACGACACCTACCCCGCTAACTATGGCTACACCTTC.